Given below is one T cell receptor beta chain in context. The antigen remains undetermined. The sample originates from a study of T cell responses to AZD1222 COVID-19 vaccine. Points from the study as a whole: Unmutated variant regions are reportedly targeted by nearly half of spike-specific TCRs. Repertoires were collected only later (after the peak T cell response had occurred).

Produced via immunoSEQ multiplex PCR; TCRdb's table is partial and in-frame only. The sample shows 120,000 or so clones, 70% to 90% of them seen only once. The clonotype originates from an adult in good health. The source material was peripheral blood, sampled on day 0 of AZD1222 vaccination.

CDR3 in amino acids: CASSQLGRGEYNSPLHF. CDR3 nucleotides: TGCGCCAGCAGCCAACTAGGCCGGGGAGAATATAATTCACCCCTCCACTTT. The genes are TRBV5-1 and TRBJ1-6; D gene unclear. Germline V gene data show CDR1 as SGHRS and CDR2 as YFSETQ. This CDR3 contains 17 residues. V was pared by 4 bases and J by 4 bases, with 18 bases between.